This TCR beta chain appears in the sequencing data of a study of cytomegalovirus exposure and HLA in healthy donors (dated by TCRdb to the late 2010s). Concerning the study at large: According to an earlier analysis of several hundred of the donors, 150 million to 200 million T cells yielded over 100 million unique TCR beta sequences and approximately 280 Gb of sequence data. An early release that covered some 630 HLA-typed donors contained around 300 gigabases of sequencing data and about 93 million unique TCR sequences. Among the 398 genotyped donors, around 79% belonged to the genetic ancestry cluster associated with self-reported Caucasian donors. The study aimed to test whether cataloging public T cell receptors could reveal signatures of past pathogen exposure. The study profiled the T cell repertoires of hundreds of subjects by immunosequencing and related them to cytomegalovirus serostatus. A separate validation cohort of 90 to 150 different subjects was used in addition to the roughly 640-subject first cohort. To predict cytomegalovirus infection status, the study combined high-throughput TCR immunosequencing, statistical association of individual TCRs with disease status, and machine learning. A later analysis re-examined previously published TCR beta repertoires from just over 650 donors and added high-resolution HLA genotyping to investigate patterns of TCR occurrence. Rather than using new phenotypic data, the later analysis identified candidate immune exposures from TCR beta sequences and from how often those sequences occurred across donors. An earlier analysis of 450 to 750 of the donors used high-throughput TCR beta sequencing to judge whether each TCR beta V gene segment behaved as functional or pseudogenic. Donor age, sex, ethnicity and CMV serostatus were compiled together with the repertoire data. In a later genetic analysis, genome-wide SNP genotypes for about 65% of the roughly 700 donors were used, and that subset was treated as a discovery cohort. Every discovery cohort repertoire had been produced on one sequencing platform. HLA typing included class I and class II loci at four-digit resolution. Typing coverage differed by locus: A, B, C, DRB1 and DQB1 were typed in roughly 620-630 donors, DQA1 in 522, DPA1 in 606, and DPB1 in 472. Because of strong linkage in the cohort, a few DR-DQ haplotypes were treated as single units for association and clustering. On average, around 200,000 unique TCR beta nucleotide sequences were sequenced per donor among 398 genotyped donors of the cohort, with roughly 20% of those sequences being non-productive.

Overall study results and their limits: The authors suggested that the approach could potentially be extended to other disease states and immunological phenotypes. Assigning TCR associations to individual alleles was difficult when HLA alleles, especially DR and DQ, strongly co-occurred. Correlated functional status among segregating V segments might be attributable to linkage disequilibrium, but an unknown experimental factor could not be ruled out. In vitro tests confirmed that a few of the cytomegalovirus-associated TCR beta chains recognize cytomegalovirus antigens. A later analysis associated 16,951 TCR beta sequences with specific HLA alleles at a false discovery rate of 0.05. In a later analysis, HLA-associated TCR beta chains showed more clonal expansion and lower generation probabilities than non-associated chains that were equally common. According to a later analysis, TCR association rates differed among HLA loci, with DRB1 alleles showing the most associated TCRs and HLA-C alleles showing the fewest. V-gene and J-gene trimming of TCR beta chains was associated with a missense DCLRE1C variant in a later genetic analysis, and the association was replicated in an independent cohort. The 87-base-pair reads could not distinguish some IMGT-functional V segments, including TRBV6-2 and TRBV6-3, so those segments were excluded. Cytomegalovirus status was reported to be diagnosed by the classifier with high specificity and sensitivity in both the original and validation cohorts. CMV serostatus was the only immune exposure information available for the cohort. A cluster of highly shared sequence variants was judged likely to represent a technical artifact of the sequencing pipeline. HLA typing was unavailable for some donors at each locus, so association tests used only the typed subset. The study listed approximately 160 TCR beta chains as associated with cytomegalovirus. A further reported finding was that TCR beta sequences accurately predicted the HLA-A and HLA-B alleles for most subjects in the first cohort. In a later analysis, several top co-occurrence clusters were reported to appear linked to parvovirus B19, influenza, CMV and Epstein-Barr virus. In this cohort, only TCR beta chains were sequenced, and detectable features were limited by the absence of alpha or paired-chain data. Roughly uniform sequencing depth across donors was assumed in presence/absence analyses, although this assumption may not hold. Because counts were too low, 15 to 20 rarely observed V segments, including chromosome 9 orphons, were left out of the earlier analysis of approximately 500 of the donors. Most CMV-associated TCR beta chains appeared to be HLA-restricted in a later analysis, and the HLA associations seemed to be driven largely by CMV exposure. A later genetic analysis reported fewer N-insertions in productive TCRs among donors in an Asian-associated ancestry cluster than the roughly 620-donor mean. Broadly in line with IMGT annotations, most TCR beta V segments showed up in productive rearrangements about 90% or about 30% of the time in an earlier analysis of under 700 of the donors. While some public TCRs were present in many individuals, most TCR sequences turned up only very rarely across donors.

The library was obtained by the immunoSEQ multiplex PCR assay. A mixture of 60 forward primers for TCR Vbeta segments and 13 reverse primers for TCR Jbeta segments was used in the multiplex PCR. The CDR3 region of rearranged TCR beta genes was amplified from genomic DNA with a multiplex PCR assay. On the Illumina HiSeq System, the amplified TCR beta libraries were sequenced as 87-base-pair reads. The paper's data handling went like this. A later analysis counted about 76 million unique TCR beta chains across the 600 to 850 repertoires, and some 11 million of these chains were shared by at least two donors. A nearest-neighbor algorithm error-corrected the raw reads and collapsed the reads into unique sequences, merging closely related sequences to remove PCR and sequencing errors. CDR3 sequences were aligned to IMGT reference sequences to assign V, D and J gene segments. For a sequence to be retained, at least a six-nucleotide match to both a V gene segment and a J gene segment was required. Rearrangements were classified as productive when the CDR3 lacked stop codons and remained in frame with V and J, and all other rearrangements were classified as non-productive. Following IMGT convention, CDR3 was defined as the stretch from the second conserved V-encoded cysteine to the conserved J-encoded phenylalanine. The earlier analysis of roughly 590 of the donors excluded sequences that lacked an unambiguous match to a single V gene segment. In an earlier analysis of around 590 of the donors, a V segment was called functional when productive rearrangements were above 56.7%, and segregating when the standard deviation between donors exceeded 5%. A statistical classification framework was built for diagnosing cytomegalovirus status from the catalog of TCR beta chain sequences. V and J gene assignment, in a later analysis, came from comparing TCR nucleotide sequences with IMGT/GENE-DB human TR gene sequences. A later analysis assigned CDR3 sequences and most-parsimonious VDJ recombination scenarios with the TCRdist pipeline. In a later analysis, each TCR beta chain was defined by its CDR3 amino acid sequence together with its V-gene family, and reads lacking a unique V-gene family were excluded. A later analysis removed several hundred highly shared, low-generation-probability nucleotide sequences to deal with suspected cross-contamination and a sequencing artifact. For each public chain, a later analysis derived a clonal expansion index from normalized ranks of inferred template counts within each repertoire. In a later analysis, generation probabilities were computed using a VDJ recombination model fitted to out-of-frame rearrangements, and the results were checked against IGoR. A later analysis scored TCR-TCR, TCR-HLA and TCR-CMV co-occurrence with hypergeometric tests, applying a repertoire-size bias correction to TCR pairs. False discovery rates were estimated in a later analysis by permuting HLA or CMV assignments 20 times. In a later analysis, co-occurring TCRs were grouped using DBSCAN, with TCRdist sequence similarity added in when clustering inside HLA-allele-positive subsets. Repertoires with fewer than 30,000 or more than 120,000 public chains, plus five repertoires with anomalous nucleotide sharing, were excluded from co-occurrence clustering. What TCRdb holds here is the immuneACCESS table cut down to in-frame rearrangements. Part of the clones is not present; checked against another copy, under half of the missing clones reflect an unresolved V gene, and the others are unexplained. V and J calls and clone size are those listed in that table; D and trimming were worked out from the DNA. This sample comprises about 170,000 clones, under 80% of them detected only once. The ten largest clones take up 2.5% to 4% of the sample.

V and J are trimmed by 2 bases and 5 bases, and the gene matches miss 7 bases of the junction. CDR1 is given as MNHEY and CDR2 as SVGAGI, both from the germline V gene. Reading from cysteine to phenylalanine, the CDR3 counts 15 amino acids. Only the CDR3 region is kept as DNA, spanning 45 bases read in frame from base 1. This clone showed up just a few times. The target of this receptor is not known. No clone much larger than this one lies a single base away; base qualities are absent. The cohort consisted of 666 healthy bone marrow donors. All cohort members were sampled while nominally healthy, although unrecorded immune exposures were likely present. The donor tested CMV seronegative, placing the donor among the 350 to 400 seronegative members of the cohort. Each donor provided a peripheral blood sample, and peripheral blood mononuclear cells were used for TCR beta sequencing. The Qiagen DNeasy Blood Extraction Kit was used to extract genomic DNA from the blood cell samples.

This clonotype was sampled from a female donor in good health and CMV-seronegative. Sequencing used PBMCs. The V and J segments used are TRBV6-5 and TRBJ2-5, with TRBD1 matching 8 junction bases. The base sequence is TGTGCCAGCAGTTACACTTCAGGGGGCGTTGAGACCCAGTACTTC. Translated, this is CASSYTSGGVETQYF.